The 20 T cell receptor beta chains presented below share a single source sample, sequenced in a study of CD8 T cells in Susac syndrome. The authors reverse transcribed roughly 0.5 to 1 ug RNA with random hexamers. TCRdb recomputed calls from the immunoSEQ multiplex PCR reads with MiXCR, one row per CDR3 protein. The repertoire consists of about 150,000 distinct CDR3 sequences, with 95% to 96% occurring once and the leading ten covering roughly 0.15%. Sequencing input: CD8+ T cells from PBMCs. These TCRs come from a human donor with multiple sclerosis.

In its sample, this clonotype was seen once. The chain uses TRBV20-1 and TRBJ2-3, with D perhaps matching TRBD1 or TRBD2 (6 bases each). Germline V gene lookup returns CDR1 DFQATT and CDR2 SNEGSKA (reference sequence). This CDR3 region has 16 residues. V was clipped by 1 base and J by 1 base, with 15 bases between them. The CDR3 DNA reads as TGCAGTGCTAGAGGGGGGGCCCTACAGGGCACAGATACGCAGTATTTT. Protein: CSARGGALQGTDTQYF.

This chain connects TRBV30 to TRBJ2-3; 12 bases line up with TRBD2. V was pared by 2 bases and J by 5 bases, with 5 bases of the junction left unmatched. The CDR3 extends over 15 amino acids. Looked up from germline, CDR1 is GTSNPN and CDR2 is SVGIG (reference sequence). Written as DNA, the CDR3 is TGTGCCTGGAGTCTAGCGGGGGGGCCGGGAGATACGCAGTATTTT. This gives the protein CAWSLAGGPGDTQYF.

The count of this clonotype is one. This chain links TRBV7-2 with TRBJ2-5; no clear D gene. The CDR3 has 13 amino acids. Germline values: CDR1 SGHTA, CDR2 FQGNSA. V lost 1 base and J 4 bases, leaving 7 bases between the germline ends. The CDR3 protein is CASSLVPGETQYF. CDR3 coding DNA: TGTGCCAGCAGCTTAGTCCCTGGAGAGACCCAGTACTTC.

The chain employs TRBV7-2 and TRBJ1-5; D gene uncertain. This CDR3 is built from 15 residues. The germline gives CDR1 SGHTA, CDR2 FQGNSA. V lost 4 bases and J 1 base, leaving 11 bases between the germline ends. The CDR3 spells CASSSSVGSNQPQHF. In nucleotides, the CDR3 is TGTGCCAGCAGCTCCTCCGTCGGCAGCAATCAGCCCCAGCATTTT.

The chain joins TRBV7-9 to TRBJ1-5, with unresolved D. The V gene lost 5 bases and the J gene lost 1 base, with 6 bases spanning the gap. The CDR3 spans 13 residues. Germline V CDR1 and CDR2: SEHNR, FQNEAQ (reference sequence). The CDR3 is CASSRQSNQPQHF. CDR3 coding DNA: TGTGCCAGCAGCCGGCAGAGCAATCAGCCCCAGCATTTT.

The chain has TRBV4-1 and TRBJ2-3, with D possibly TRBD2 on 6 matching bases. The CDR3 is 17 residues long. The V end was cut by 3 bases, the J end by 0 bases, with 16 bases between. The germline CDR1 and CDR2 sequences are MGHRA and YSYEKL. The CDR3 region has the DNA TGCGCCAGCAGCCAGGGCCCCGAGGGGACTAGCACAGATACGCAGTATTTT. It translates to CASSQGPEGTSTDTQYF.

The chain links TRBV7-9 to TRBJ2-7, with D tentatively TRBD1 or TRBD2 (7 bases each). CDR3 length: 16 residues. Per the germline V gene, CDR1 is SEHNR and CDR2 is FQNEAQ (reference sequence). Trimming cost V 4 bases and J 1 base, with 17 bases left between them. CDR3 in amino acids: CASSWEGSGGSYEQYF. The CDR3, as DNA: TGTGCCAGCAGCTGGGAGGGCTCAGGGGGTTCCTACGAGCAGTACTTC. Variable domain in full (rest from reference TRBV7-9 and TRBJ2-7): DTGVSQNPRHKITKRGQNVTFRCDPISEHNRLYWYRQTLGQGPEFLTYFQNEAQLEKSRLLSDRFSAERPKGSFSTLEIQRTEQGDSAMYLCASSWEGSGGSYEQYFGPGTRLTVT.

Of note for this clonotype: The junction shows a germline mismatch at one end, possibly a read error. The CDR3 region is CASSVDRGQDGANVLTF. CDR3 coding DNA: TGTGCGAGCAGCGTTGACAGGGGGCAAGATGGGGCCAACGTCCTGACTTTC. V usage is TRBV9 and J usage is TRBJ2-6, with TRBD1 matching over 10 bases. Germline CDR1 is SGDLS and CDR2 is YYNGEE. The CDR3 contains 17 residues.

The chain couples TRBV2 to TRBJ2-1, with D perhaps TRBD2 (5 bases). The germline V and J ends were trimmed by 6 bases and 0 bases, with 9 bases remaining between them. Germline V gene lookup returns CDR1 SNHLY and CDR2 FYNNEI. This CDR3 comprises 14 residues. The CDR3 region is CASSERSSYNEQFF. DNA for the CDR3: TGTGCCAGCAGCGAGCGGAGCTCCTACAATGAGCAGTTCTTC.

The rearrangement uses TRBV20-1 and TRBJ2-2; D is unresolved. V lost 6 bases to trimming and J lost 3 bases, with 8 bases between them. Germline CDR1 and CDR2: DFQATT and SNEGSKA (reference sequence). CDR3 size: 12 residues. As DNA, the CDR3 is TGCAGTGCCCCTACGTACACCGGGGAGCTGTTTTTT. This encodes CSAPTYTGELFF.

The V and J genes are TRBV14 and TRBJ1-6; D is undetermined. There are 15 residues in the CDR3. Germline CDR1 and CDR2: SGHDN and FVKESK. V lost 5 bases and J lost 10, with 18 bases in between. The CDR3 is CASSSTPGYGSPLHF. As DNA, the CDR3 is TGTGCCAGCAGCTCGACCCCGGGGTACGGATCACCCCTCCACTTT.

This chain links TRBV3-1 with TRBJ2-3; D is perhaps TRBD1 (6 bases). The ends were cut back, 2 bases at V and 6 bases at J, with 12 bases in the middle. Germline assignment: CDR1 LGHDT and CDR2 YNNKEL (reference sequence). The CDR3 is 14 amino acids. CDR3 DNA sequence: TGTGCCAGCAGCCAAAGATCAGGGGACGATACGCAGTATTTT. Residues: CASSQRSGDDTQYF.

V and J are TRBV7-6 and TRBJ2-3, with 7 bases matching TRBD2. The CDR3 spans 16 residues. J gave up 0 bases and V 4 bases, and 7 bases lay outside the gene matches. Looked up from germline, CDR1 is SGHVS and CDR2 is FNYEAQ. The CDR3 sequence: CASSWAGDSSTDTQYF. The CDR3 region has the DNA TGTGCCAGCAGCTGGGCGGGAGATTCTAGCACAGATACGCAGTATTTT.

CDR3 nucleotides: TGTGCCTGGAGTGCTGGAAGGCAGATGAACACTGAAGCTTTCTTT. Amino acid sequence: CAWSAGRQMNTEAFF. The chain carries TRBV30 and TRBJ1-1; no firm D call. This CDR3 is 15 amino acids long. Trimming shortened V by 1 base and J by 0 bases, and 12 bases separated the two germline ends. Germline CDR1 is GTSNPN and CDR2 is SVGIG (reference sequence).

Here the CDR3 reads CASEVTYNEQFF. The CDR3 DNA sequence: TGTGCCAGCGAGGTTACCTACAATGAGCAGTTCTTC. The chain recombines TRBV2 with TRBJ2-1; D gene ambiguous. Germline V gene sequence: CDR1 SNHLY, CDR2 FYNNEI. The CDR3 is 12 amino acids. V was cut by 8 bases and J by 2 bases, with 7 bases left in between.

This chain links TRBV20-1 with TRBJ2-3; D may be TRBD1 or TRBD2 (5 bases each). Germline assignment: CDR1 DFQATT and CDR2 SNEGSKA (reference sequence). The CDR3 spans 15 residues. V lost 8 bases to trimming and J lost 7 bases, with 25 bases between them. The CDR3 DNA reads as TGCAGTTCACCTGACCCCATGGGGGTGGTGAATACGCAGTATTTT. This encodes CSSPDPMGVVNTQYF.

This chain links TRBV27 with TRBJ2-3; the D gene is possibly TRBD2 (5 bases). The CDR3 contains 16 residues. V lost 6 bases and J lost 1, with 17 bases in between. Germline V lookup: CDR1 MNHEY, CDR2 SMNVEV (reference sequence). CDR3 region: CASSRGRVVGTDTQYF. CDR3 bases: TGTGCCAGCAGCCGGGGAAGGGTGGTGGGCACAGATACGCAGTATTTT.

V is TRBV15 and J is TRBJ1-2, with D hard to call. Trimming cost V 5 bases and J 3 bases, with 10 bases left between them. Germline-derived CDR1 and CDR2 are LNHNV and YYDKDF (reference sequence). The CDR3 totals 13 residues. The DNA of the CDR3 is TGTGCCACCAGCGAAGGTACTCACTATGGCTACACCTTC. It encodes CATSEGTHYGYTF. Drawing the rest from reference TRBV15 and TRBJ1-2, the complete variable domain is DAMVIQNPRYQVTQFGKPVTLSCSQTLNHNVMYWYQQKSSQAPKLLFHYYDKDFNNEADTPDNFQSRRPNTSFCFLDIRSPGLGDTAMYLCATSEGTHYGYTFGSGTRLTVV.

The chain joins TRBV13 to TRBJ1-1; D gene unclear. Germline-derived CDR1 and CDR2 are PRHDT and FYEKMQ (reference sequence). Between the trimmed V and J ends, which lost 0 bases and 10 bases, there was a span of 6 bases. This CDR3 comprises 11 residues. CDR3 sequence (DNA): TGTGCCAGCAGCTTAGGACCCGGAGCTTTCTTT. It is translated as CASSLGPGAFF.

The V call is TRBV27, the J call TRBJ2-7; perhaps TRBD1 as D (7 bases). V was trimmed by 3 bases and J by 0 bases, leaving 12 bases between them. Germline loops: CDR1 MNHEY, CDR2 SMNVEV (reference sequence). The CDR3 loop spans 15 amino acids. The CDR3 sequence is CASSFGQGGSYEQYF. The CDR3 nucleotides read TGTGCCAGCAGTTTTGGTCAGGGGGGCTCCTACGAGCAGTACTTC.